The entry that follows covers one T cell receptor (beta chain) sequence. Its antigen is not known. The sample's time point: patch test 2, 6 weeks after DPC sensitization. Treatment in this sample: therapeutic diphenylcyclopropenone sensitization with weekly scalp DPC. The data belong to a study of human T cells and chemical hapten exposure. In the study overall: Patch tests applied 0.01% DPC to the upper back and were scored after 6 days. Variability of per-sample TCR yields stemmed mainly from small differences in pooled library volume. Study-wide results and limits: The study found expanded TCRs formed significantly more large CDR3 similarity clusters than controls.

Unique molecular identifiers were attached to individual cDNA molecules during library preparation. Using its own MiXCR run on the RACE reads, TCRdb lists one record per CDR3 protein. The sample has 110,000 to 150,000 distinct CDR3 sequences; roughly 12% are singletons. The specimen comprised whole blood, sampled in connection with sensitization to the hapten diphenylcyclopropenone (DPC). The clonotype was recovered from a woman aged 45-59 years with alopecia areata. Some clones in this sample may be carry-over from other donors' samples.

The CDR3 nucleotides are TGCAGCGTGGAGCGGGACTTCCAAGAGACCCAGTACTTC. Amino acid sequence: CSVERDFQETQYF. The chain uses TRBV29-1 and TRBJ2-5, with 7 bases lining up with TRBD2. CDR3 size: 13 residues. Germline assignment: CDR1 SQVTM and CDR2 ANQGSEA. Trimming cost V 6 bases and J 1 base; bases outside gene matches: 5.